A selection of T cell receptor beta chains follows, all from one sample in a study of OX40 agonist ivuxolimab in advanced cancers. Libraries were prepared by immunoSEQ multiplex PCR; TCRdb keeps only in-frame clonotypes and omits some of them. The data show about 100,000 clones, 84% seen once. This specimen was CD4+ or CD8+ T cells sorted from blood, taken in a trial of the OX40 agonist ivuxolimab. These receptors all stem from an adult with an advanced solid tumor such as melanoma, head and neck, liver or kidney cancer. Each CDR3 is given with its conserved first and last residue. D genes are given only for firm matches. Clone size is given for some rows only: seen once, a few or many times, or a class if the clone is expanded.

size	J	V	length	D	DNA	CDR3
once	TRBJ2-3	TRBV10-3	15	-	TGTGCCATCAGTGAGTTGGGAAGAGCCACAGATACGCAGTATTTT	CAISELGRATDTQYF
-	TRBJ1-2	TRBV6-6	14	-	TGTGCCAGCAGTTCCGGACAGAGTAACTATGGCTACACCTTC	CASSSGQSNYGYTF
-	TRBJ2-3	TRBV9	15	TRBD2	TGTGCCAGCAGCCCGAGCGGGGGGAACACAGATACGCAGTATTTT	CASSPSGGNTDTQYF
few	TRBJ1-1	TRBV2	15	-	TGTGCCAGCAGTGATCGCTTAGGGGGAAACACTGAAGCTTTCTTT	CASSDRLGGNTEAFF
once	TRBJ1-6	TRBV18	15	TRBD1	TGTGCCAGCTCAGGGACAGGGGGAGATAATTCACCCCTCCACTTT	CASSGTGGDNSPLHF
-	TRBJ2-1	TRBV7-7	13	TRBD1	TGTGCCAGCAGCGGGACAGATTACAATGAGCAGTTCTTC	CASSGTDYNEQFF
-	TRBJ2-3	TRBV7-2	15	-	TGTGCCAGCAGCTTAGAGGACTACCGGATAGATACGCAGTATTTT	CASSLEDYRIDTQYF
-	TRBJ2-7	TRBV7-6	14	TRBD1	TGTGCCAGCAGCTTCGGACAGGGGGGGAAAGAGCAGTACTTC	CASSFGQGGKEQYF
-	TRBJ1-2	TRBV30	12	-	TGTGCCTGGACCAACGGAAACTATGGCTACACCTTC	CAWTNGNYGYTF
-	TRBJ1-2	TRBV6-5	11	-	TGTGCCATAATGGGGGCGCGGGGCTACACCTTC	CAIMGARGYTF
once	TRBJ2-2	TRBV18	13	-	TGTGCCAGCTCACCAAGGGACACCGGGGAGCTGTTTTTT	CASSPRDTGELFF